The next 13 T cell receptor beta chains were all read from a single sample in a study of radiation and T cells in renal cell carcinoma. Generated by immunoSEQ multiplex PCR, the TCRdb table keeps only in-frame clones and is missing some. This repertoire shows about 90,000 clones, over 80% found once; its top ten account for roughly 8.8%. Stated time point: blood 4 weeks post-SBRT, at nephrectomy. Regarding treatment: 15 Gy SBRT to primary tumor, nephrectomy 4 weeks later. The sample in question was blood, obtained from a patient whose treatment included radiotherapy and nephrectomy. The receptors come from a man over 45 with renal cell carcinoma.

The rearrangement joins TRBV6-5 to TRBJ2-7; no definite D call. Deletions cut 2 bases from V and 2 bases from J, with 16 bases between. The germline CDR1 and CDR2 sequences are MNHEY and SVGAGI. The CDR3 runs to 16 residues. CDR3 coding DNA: TGTGCCAGCAGTTACGTCGGCAGGACCCAAACCTACGAGCAGTACTTC. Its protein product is CASSYVGRTQTYEQYF.

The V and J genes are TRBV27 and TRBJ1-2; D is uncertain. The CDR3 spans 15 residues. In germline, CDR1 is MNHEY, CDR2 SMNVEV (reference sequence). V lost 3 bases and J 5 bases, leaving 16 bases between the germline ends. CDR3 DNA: TGTGCCAGCAGTTTCGGCCGTGGGGTGGGGTATGGCTACACCTTC. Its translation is CASSFGRGVGYGYTF.

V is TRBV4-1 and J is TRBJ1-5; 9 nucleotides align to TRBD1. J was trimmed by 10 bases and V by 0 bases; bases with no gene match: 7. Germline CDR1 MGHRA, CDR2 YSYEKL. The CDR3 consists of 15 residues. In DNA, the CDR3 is TGCGCCAGCAGCCAAGAAAGCGGACAGGGGCGCCCCCAGCATTTT. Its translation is CASSQESGQGRPQHF.

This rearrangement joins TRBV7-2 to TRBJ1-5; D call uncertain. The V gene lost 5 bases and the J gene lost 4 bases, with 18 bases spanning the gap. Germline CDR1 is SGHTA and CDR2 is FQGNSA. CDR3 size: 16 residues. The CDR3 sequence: CASSLADGPRNQPQHF. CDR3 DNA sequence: TGTGCCAGCAGCCTGGCGGACGGCCCTAGGAATCAGCCCCAGCATTTT.

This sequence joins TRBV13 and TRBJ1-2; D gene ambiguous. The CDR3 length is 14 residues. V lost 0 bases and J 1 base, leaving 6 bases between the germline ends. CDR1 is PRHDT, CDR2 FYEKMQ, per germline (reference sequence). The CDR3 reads CASSLGGNNYGYTF. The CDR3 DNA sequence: TGTGCCAGCAGCTTAGGGGGGAATAACTATGGCTACACCTTC.

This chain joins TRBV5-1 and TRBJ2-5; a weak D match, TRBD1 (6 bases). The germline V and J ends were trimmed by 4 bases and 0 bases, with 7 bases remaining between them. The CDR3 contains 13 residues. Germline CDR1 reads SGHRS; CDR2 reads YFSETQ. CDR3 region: CASSGTYQETQYF. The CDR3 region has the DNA TGCGCCAGCAGCGGGACATACCAAGAGACCCAGTACTTC.

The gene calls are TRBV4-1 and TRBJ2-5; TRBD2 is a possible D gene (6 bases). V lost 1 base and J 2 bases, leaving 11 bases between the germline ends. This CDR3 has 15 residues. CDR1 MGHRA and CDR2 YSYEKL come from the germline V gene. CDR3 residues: CASSQGAGLQETQYF. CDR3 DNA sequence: TGCGCCAGCAGCCAAGGGGCGGGGCTTCAAGAGACCCAGTACTTC.

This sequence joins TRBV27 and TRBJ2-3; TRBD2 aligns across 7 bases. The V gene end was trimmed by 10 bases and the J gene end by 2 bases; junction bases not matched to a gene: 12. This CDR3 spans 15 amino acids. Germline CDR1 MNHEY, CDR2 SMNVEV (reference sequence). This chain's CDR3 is CATQTGTTNTDTQYF. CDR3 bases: TGTGCCACCCAAACCGGGACTACCAACACAGATACGCAGTATTTT.

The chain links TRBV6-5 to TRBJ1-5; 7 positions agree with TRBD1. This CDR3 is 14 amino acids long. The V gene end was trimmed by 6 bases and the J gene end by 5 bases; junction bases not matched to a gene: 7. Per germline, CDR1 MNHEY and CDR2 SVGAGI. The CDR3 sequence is CASRRDSRDQPQHF. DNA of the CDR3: TGTGCCAGCAGGAGGGACAGTAGAGATCAGCCCCAGCATTTT.

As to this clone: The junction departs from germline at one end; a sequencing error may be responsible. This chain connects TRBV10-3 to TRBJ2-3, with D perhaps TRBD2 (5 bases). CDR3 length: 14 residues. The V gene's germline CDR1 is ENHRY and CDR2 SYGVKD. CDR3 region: CASSYLEGTDTQYF. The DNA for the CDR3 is TGTGCCAGCAGTTACTTGGAGGGCACAGATACGCAGTATTTT.

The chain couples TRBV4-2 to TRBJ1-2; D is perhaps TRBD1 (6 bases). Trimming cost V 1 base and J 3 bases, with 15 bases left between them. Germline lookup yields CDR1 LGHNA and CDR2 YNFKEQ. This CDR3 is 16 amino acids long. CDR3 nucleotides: TGTGCCAGCAGCCAAGTCACCACAAAGGGGGACTATGGCTACACCTTC. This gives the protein CASSQVTTKGDYGYTF.

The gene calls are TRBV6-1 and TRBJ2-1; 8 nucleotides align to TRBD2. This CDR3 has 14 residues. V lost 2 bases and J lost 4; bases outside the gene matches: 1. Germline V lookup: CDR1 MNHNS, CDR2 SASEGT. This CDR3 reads CASSESGSYNEQFF. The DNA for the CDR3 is TGTGCCAGCAGTGAAAGCGGGAGTTACAATGAGCAGTTCTTC.

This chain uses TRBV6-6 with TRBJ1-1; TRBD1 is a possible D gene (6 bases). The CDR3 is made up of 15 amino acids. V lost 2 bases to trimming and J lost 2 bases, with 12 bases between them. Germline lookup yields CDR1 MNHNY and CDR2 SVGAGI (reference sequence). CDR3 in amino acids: CASSYGGGPNTEAFF. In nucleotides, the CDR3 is TGTGCCAGCAGTTACGGTGGGGGGCCAAACACTGAAGCTTTCTTT.